This T cell receptor (beta chain) was profiled in a study of human versus mouse CDR3 diversity and MHC coevolution. This clone was detected only once. This table comes from immunoSEQ multiplex PCR, and its TCRdb copy is limited to in-frame clones, with some not included. The sample lists tens of thousands of clones; 94% were seen once. CDR1 is MNHEY, CDR2 SMNVEV, per germline (reference sequence). Trimming left V 4 bases short and J 6 bases short, with 12 bases between. There are 13 residues in the CDR3. This chain links TRBV27 with TRBJ1-1; D may be TRBD1 (5 bases). This receptor was taken from a person in their sixties or seventies in good health. The sample comprised naive CD4+ T cells from blood. Subset described: CD45RO-negative CD62L-positive naive CD4 T cells. The DNA for the CDR3 is TGTGCCAGCAGTTCCCAGGGAGGCGCTGAAGCTTTCTTT. Protein product: CASSSQGGAEAFF.